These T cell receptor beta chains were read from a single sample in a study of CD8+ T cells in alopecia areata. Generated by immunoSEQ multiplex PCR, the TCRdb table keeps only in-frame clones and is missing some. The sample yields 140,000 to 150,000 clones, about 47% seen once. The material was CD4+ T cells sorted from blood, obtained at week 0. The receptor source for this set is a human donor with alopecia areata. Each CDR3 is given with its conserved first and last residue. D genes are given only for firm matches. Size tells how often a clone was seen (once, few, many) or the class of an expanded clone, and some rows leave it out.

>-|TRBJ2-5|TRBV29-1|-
TGCAGCGTTGAAAGTTCGGGGGAGACCCAGTACTTC
CSVESSGETQYF
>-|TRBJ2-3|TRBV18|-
TGTGCCAGCTCACCACCGATCCATCCAAGCACAGATACGCAGTATTTT
CASSPPIHPSTDTQYF
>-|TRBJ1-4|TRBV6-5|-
TGTGCCAGCACCACGGGACTGAATAATGAAAAACTGTTTTTT
CASTTGLNNEKLFF
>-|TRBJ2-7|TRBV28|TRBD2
TGTGCCAGCAGTTTTAGGACTAGTACCTACGAGCAGTACTTC
CASSFRTSTYEQYF
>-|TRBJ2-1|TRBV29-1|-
TGCAGCGTTGGGGATCTCAGTGAGCAGTTCTTC
CSVGDLSEQFF
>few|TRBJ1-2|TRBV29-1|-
TGCAGCGGATCGGGGGTAGACGGCTACACCTTC
CSGSGVDGYTF
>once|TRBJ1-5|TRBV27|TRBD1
TGTGCCAGCAGTTTATTAAGCGGGACAGGGGGCGTACAGCCCCAGCATTTT
CASSLLSGTGGVQPQHF
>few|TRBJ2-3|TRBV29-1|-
TGCAGCGTTGTAAGCGGCGGGAAGGTCAGCACAGATACGCAGTATTTT
CSVVSGGKVSTDTQYF
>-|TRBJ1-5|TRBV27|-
TGTGCCAGCAGTTTAGGGGCGCGGGTGGGCAATCAGCCCCAGCATTTT
CASSLGARVGNQPQHF
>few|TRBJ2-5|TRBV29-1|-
TGCAGCGTTCTAGAGCAAGAGACCCAGTACTTC
CSVLEQETQYF
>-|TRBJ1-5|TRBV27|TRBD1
TGTGCCAGCAGTTCGACAGGGAAGGAAGGCCAGCCCCAGCATTTT
CASSSTGKEGQPQHF
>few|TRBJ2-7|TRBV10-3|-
TGTGCCATCTCCGGGGACGCTAGCTACGAGCAGTACTTC
CAISGDASYEQYF
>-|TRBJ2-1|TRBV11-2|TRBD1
TGTGCCAGCAGCCCAACAGGGGGCATTTACAATGAGCAGTTCTTC
CASSPTGGIYNEQFF
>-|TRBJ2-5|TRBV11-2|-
TGTGCCAGCACCATTACCAGGGGCCAAGAGACCCAGTACTTC
CASTITRGQETQYF
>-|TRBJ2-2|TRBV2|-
TGTGCCAGCAGTGAGACAGTGAACACCGGGGAGCTGTTTTTT
CASSETVNTGELFF
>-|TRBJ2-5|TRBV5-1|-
TGCGCCAGCAGCTTGGATGGGAAGGGGGAGACCCAGTACTTC
CASSLDGKGETQYF
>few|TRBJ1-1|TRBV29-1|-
TGCAGCCTCGGATCTCTAGGGAGGAGTATGAACACTGAAGCTTTCTTT
CSLGSLGRSMNTEAFF
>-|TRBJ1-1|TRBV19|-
TGTGCCAGTACCCTATACAGCGTTATGAACACTGAAGCTTTCTTT
CASTLYSVMNTEAFF
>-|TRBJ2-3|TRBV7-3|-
TGTGCCAGCAGCTTCAGGAGTTCTAGCACAGATACGCAGTATTTT
CASSFRSSSTDTQYF
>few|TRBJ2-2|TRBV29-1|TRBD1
TGCAGCACCAGGACAGGACTGAACACCGGGGAGCTGTTTTTT
CSTRTGLNTGELFF
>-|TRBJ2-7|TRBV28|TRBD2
TGTGCCAGCGGAGCGGGAGTACCTGACGAGCAGTACTTC
CASGAGVPDEQYF
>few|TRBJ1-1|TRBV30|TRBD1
TGTGCCTGGACCCAAACAGGGGTAACTGAAGCTTTCTTT
CAWTQTGVTEAFF
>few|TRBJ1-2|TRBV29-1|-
TGCAGCGTTGAGGGGACACCTAACTATGGCTACACCTTC
CSVEGTPNYGYTF
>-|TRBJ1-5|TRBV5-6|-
TGTGCCAGCAGCCTCTTAAGGCATTTT
CASSLLRHF
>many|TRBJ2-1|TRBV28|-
TGTGCCAGCACCATCAAAGGGTGGGCAAGGCGATTCTTC
CASTIKGWARRFF
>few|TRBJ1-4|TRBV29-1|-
TGCAGCGTTGAAGATCTTCAAAACGGTGGGGAAAAACTGTTTTTT
CSVEDLQNGGEKLFF
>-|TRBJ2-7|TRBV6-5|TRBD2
TGTGCCAGCAGTTCTGGGACTAGCGGGAGCGAGCAGTACTTC
CASSSGTSGSEQYF
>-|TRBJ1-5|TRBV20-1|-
TGCAGTGCTAAGAGCAATCAGCCCCAGCATTTT
CSAKSNQPQHF
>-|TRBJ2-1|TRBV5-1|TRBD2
TGCGCCAGCAGCTTGGCTAGCGGGAGTCTCAATGAGCAGTTCTTC
CASSLASGSLNEQFF
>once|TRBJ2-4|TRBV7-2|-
TGTGCCAGCAGCTTAGTCCGGGACGGTGAGAAGTACTTC
CASSLVRDGEKYF
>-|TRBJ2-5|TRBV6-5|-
TGTGCCAGCAGTTACGATAGGAAGGGGGAGACCCAGTACTTC
CASSYDRKGETQYF
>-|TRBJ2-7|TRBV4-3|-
TGCGCCAGCAGCCAAGATTTTAGGGGTATTTACTCCTACGAGCAGTACTTC
CASSQDFRGIYSYEQYF
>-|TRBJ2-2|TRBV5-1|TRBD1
TGCGCCAGCAGCACAAGGACAGGCCCGGCCGGGGAGCTGTTTTTT
CASSTRTGPAGELFF
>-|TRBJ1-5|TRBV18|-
TGTGCCAGCTCACCACCGTCAGGGCATCAGCCCCAGCATTTT
CASSPPSGHQPQHF
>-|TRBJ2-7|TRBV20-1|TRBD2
TGCAGTGCTTTTATTAGCGGGAGGCGTTACTTC
CSAFISGRRYF
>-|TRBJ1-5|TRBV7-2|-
TGTGCCAGCAGCTCTCCGGGAAGACAGCCCCAGCATTTT
CASSSPGRQPQHF
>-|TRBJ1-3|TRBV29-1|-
TGCAGCGTTGATCGGTCCGACTCTGGAAACACCATATATTTT
CSVDRSDSGNTIYF
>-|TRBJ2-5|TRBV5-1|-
TGCGCCAGCAGGGAGGGGGCATCAGAGACCCAGTACTTC
CASREGASETQYF
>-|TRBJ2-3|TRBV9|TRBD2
TGTGCCAGCAAAAGCGGGAGAAGGCCCACAGATACGCAGTATTTT
CASKSGRRPTDTQYF
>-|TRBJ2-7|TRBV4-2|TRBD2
TGTGCCAGCAGCCCCACGGGCGAGCGGGAGTACGAGCAGTACTTC
CASSPTGEREYEQYF
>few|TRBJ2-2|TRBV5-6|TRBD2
TGTGCCAGCAGCTCGTGGACTAGCGGTCGGACCGGGGAGCTGTTTTTT
CASSSWTSGRTGELFF
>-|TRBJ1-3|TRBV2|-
TGTGCCAGCCAGTCCTCTGGAAACACCATATATTTT
CASQSSGNTIYF
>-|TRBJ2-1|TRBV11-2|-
TGTGCCAGCAGCCGGAATGAGCAGTTCTTC
CASSRNEQFF
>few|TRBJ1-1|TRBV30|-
TGTGCCCTGGAGCGCTTGAACACTGAAGCTTTCTTT
CALERLNTEAFF
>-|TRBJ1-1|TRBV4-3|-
TGCGCCAGCAGCCAGGGGATAGACAGTACTTACACTGAAGCTTTCTTT
CASSQGIDSTYTEAFF